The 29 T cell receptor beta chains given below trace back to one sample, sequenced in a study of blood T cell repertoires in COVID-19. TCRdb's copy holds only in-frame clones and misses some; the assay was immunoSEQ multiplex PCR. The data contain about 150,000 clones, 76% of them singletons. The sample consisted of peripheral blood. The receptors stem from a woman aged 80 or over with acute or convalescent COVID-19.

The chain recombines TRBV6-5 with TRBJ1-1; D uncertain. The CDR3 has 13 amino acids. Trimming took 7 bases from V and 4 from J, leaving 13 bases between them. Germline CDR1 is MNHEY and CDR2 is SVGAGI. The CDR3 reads CASIFPGGTEAFF. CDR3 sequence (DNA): TGTGCCAGCATATTTCCGGGTGGCACTGAAGCTTTCTTT.

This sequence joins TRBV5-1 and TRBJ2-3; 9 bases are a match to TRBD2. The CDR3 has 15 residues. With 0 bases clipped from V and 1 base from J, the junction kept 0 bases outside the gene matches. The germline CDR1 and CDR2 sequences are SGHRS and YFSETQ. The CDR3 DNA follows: TGCGCCAGCAGCTTGGCTAGCGGGGGCACAGATACGCAGTATTTT. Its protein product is CASSLASGGTDTQYF.

The CDR3 loop reads CASSSGGSFSEKLFF. For the CDR3, the DNA is TGTGCCAGCAGTTCCGGGGGATCTTTTAGTGAAAAACTGTTTTTT. The V and J genes are TRBV6-5 and TRBJ1-4; the D gene is possibly TRBD1 (5 bases). V was pared by 4 bases and J by 7 bases, with 16 bases between. The germline V gene encodes CDR1 MNHEY and CDR2 SVGAGI. This CDR3 spans 15 amino acids.

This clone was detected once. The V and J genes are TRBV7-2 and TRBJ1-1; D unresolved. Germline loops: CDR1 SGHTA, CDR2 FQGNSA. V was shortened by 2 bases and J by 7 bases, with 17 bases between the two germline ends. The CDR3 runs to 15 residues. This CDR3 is CASSLQVPPNGEAFF. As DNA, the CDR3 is TGTGCCAGCAGCTTACAAGTCCCCCCGAACGGTGAAGCTTTCTTT.

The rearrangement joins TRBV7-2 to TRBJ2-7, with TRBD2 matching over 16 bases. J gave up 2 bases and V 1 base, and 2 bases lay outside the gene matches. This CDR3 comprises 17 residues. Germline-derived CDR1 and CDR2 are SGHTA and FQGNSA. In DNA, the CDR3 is TGTGCCAGCAGCTTAGTTGGGACTAGCGGGGGGGCCTACGAGCAGTACTTC. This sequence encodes CASSLVGTSGGAYEQYF.

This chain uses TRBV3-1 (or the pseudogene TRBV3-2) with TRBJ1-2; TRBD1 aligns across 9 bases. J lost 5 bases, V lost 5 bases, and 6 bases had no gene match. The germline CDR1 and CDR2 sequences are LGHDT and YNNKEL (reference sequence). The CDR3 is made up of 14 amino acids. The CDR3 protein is CASSYDRGGYGYTF. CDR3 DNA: TGTGCCAGCAGCTACGACAGGGGGGGATATGGCTACACCTTC.

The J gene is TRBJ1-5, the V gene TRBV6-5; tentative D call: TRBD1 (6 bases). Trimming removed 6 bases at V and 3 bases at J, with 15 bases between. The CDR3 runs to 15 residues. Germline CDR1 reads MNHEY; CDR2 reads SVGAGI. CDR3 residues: CASRHRTADNQPQHF. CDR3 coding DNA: TGTGCCAGCAGGCATCGGACAGCAGACAATCAGCCCCAGCATTTT.

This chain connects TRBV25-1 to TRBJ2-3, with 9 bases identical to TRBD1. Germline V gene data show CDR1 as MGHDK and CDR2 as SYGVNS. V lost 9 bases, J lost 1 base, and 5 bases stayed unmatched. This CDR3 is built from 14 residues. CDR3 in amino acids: CARPGQGGTDTQYF. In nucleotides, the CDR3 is TGTGCCAGACCGGGACAGGGAGGCACAGATACGCAGTATTTT.

CDR3 sequence: CASKTGGLGVGNQPQHF. As DNA, the CDR3 is TGTGCCAGTAAGACAGGGGGCTTGGGGGTTGGCAATCAGCCCCAGCATTTT. The genes are TRBV19 and TRBJ1-5, with 10 nucleotides matching TRBD1. CDR3 length: 17 amino acids. Trimming took 7 bases from V and 2 from J; bases not matched to a gene: 11. Germline values: CDR1 LNHDA, CDR2 SQIVND (reference sequence).

CDR3 region: CASGPPNTDTQYF. The CDR3 nucleotides are TGTGCTAGTGGTCCTCCTAACACAGATACGCAGTATTTT. The V gene is TRBV12-5, the J gene TRBJ2-3; D call uncertain. Per germline, CDR1 LGHNT and CDR2 FRNRAP. The CDR3 spans 13 residues. V shed 5 bases and J shed 2 bases, with 8 bases lying between them. The variable domain in full, completed from reference TRBV12-5 and TRBJ2-3, reads DARVTQTPRHKVTEMGQEVTMRCQPILGHNTVFWYRQTMMQGLELLAYFRNRAPLDDSGMPKDRFSAEMPDATLATLKIQPSEPRDSAVYFCASGPPNTDTQYFGPGTRLTVL.

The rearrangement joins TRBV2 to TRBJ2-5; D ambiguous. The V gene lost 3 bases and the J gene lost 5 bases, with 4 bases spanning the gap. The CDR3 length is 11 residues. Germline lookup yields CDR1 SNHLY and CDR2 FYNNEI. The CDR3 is CASSDAETQYF. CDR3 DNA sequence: TGTGCCAGCAGTGATGCGGAGACCCAGTACTTC.

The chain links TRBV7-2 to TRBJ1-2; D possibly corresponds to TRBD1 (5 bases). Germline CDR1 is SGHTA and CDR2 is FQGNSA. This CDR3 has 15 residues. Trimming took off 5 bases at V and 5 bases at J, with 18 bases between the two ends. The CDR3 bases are TGTGCCAGCAGCCCTCCTGGGGGGGTTTTTTATGGCTACACCTTC. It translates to CASSPPGGVFYGYTF.

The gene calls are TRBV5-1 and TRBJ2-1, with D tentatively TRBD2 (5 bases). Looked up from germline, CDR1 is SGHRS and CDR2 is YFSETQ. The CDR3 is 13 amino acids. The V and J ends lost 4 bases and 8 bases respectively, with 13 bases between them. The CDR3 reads CASSVGDRDEQFF. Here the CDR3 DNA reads TGCGCCAGCAGCGTCGGGGATCGCGATGAGCAGTTCTTC.

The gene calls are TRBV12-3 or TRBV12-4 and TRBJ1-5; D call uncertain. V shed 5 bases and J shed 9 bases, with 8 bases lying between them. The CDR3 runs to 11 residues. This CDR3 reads CASSTFGPQHF. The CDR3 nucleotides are TGTGCCAGCAGTACTTTCGGGCCCCAGCATTTT.

The CDR3 loop is CASKRQGTNEKLFF. In DNA form, the CDR3 reads TGTGCCAGCAAGAGACAGGGCACTAATGAAAAACTGTTTTTT. The chain couples TRBV6-5 to TRBJ1-4; 7 bases line up with TRBD1. Trimming took 7 bases from V and 2 from J; bases not matched to a gene: 4. CDR1 is MNHEY, CDR2 SVGAGI, per germline. The CDR3 contains 14 residues.

The CDR3 DNA reads as TGCGCCAGCAGCTTGTCAGTCCGTCGACCGGGACAGGGGGCTGGAAACATTCAGTACTTC. This translates into CASSLSVRRPGQGAGNIQYF. This chain links TRBV5-1 with TRBJ2-4, with 12 bases matching TRBD1. Germline trimming cut 1 base from V and 6 bases from J; bases unmatched to any gene: 17. The germline gives CDR1 SGHRS, CDR2 YFSETQ. The CDR3 spans 20 residues. The full variable domain, rest sourced from reference TRBV5-1 and TRBJ2-4, is KAGVTQTPRYLIKTRGQQVTLSCSPISGHRSVSWYQQTPGQGLQFLFEYFSETQRNKGNFPGRFSGRQFSNSRSEMNVSTLELGDSALYLCASSLSVRRPGQGAGNIQYFGAGTRLSVL.

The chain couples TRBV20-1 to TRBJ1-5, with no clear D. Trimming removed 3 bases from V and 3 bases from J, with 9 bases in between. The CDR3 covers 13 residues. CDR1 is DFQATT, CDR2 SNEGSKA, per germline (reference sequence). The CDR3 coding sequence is TGCAGTGCTAGTAGAGGGCCCAATCAGCCCCAGCATTTT. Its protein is CSASRGPNQPQHF.

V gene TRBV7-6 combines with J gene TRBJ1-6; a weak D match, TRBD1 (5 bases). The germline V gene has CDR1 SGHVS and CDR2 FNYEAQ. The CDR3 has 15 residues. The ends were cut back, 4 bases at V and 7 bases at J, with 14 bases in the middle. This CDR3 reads CASSSTAWGNSPLHF. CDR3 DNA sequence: TGTGCCAGCAGCTCGACAGCTTGGGGAAATTCACCCCTCCACTTT. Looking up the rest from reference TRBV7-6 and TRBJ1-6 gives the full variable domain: GAGVSQSPRYKVTKRGQDVALRCDPISGHVSLYWYRQALGQGPEFLTYFNYEAQQDKSGLPNDRFSAERPEGSISTLTIQRTEQRDSAMYRCASSSTAWGNSPLHFGNGTRLTVT.

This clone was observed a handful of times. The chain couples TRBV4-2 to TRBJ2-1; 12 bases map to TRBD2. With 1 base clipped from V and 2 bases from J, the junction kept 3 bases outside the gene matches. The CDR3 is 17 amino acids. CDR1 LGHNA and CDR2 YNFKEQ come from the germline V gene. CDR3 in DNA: TGTGCCAGCAGCCAAGCAACTAGCGGGGGGACCTACAATGAGCAGTTCTTC. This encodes CASSQATSGGTYNEQFF.

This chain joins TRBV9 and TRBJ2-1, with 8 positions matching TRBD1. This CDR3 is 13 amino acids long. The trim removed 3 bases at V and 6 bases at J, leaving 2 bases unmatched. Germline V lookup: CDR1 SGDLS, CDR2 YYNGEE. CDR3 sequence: CASSAQGGNEQFF. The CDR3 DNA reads TGTGCCAGCAGCGCACAGGGGGGCAATGAGCAGTTCTTC.

The CDR3 loop is CASSFQVGEQYF. The CDR3 DNA reads as TGTGCCAGCAGTTTCCAGGTAGGCGAGCAGTACTTC. V is TRBV12-3 or TRBV12-4 and J is TRBJ2-7; D ambiguous. Trimming left V 3 bases short and J 6 bases short, with 9 bases between. The CDR3 is 12 amino acids.

As DNA, the CDR3 is TGTGCCAGCAGCTTGGCAGGGTGGGACACCATATATTTT. Translating it yields CASSLAGWDTIYF. V and J are TRBV7-2 and TRBJ1-3; a weak D match, TRBD1 (5 bases). Germline-derived CDR1 and CDR2 are SGHTA and FQGNSA. Trimming removed 3 bases at V and 8 bases at J, with 11 bases between. The CDR3 covers 13 residues.

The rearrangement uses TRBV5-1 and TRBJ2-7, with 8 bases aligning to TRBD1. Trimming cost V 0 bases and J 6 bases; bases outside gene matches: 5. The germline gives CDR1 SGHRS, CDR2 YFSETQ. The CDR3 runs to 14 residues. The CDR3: CASSLVLDRVEQYF. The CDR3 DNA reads TGCGCCAGCAGCTTGGTGCTGGACAGGGTCGAGCAGTACTTC. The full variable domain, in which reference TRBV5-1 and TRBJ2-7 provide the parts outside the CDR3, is KAGVTQTPRYLIKTRGQQVTLSCSPISGHRSVSWYQQTPGQGLQFLFEYFSETQRNKGNFPGRFSGRQFSNSRSEMNVSTLELGDSALYLCASSLVLDRVEQYFGPGTRLTVT.

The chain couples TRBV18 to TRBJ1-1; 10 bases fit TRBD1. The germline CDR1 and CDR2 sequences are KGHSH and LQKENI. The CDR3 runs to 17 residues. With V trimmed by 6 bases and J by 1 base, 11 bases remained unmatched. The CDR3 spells CASSTRDRGFGNTEAFF. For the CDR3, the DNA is TGTGCCAGCTCGACCCGGGACAGGGGTTTCGGGAACACTGAAGCTTTCTTT.

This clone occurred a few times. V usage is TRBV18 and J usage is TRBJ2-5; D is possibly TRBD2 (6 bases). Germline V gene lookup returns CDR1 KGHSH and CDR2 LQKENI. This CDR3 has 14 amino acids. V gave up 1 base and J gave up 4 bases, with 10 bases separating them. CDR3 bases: TGTGCCAGCTCACCACAGACTAGTCTAGAGACCCAGTACTTC. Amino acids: CASSPQTSLETQYF.

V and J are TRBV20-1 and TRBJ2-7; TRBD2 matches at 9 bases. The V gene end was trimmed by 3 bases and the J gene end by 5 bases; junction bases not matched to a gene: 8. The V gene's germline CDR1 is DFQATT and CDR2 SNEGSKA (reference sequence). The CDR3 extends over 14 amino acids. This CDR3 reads CSASGLTSGDEQYF. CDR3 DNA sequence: TGCAGTGCTAGTGGCCTGACTAGCGGAGACGAGCAGTACTTC.

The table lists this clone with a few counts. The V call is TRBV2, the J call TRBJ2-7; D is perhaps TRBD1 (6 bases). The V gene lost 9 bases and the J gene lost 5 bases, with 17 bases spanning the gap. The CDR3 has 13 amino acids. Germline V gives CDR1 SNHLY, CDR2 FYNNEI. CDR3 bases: TGTGCCAGTAAGACAGGCTTGTACCACGAGCAGTACTTC. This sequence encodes CASKTGLYHEQYF.

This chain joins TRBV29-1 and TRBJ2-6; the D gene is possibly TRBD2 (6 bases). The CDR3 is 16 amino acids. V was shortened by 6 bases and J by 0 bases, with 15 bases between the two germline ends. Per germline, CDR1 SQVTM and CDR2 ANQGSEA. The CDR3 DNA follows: TGCAGCGTGGCGGGACCCCCGAACTCTGGGGCCAACGTCCTGACTTTC. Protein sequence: CSVAGPPNSGANVLTF.

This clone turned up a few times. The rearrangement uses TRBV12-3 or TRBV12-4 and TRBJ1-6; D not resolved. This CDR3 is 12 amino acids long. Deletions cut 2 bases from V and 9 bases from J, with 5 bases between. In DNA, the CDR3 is TGTGCCAGCAGTTTAATCGGTTCACCCCTCCACTTT. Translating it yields CASSLIGSPLHF.